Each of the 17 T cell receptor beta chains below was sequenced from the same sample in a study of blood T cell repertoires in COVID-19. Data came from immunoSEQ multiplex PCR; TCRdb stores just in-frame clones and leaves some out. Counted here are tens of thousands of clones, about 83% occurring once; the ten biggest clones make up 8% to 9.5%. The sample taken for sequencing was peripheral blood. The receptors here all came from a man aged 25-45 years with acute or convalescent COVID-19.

CDR3 sequence reads: CASSPLADGEQYF. The DNA for the CDR3 is TGTGCCAGCTCACCCCTAGCCGACGGGGAGCAGTACTTC. This sequence joins TRBV18 and TRBJ2-7; TRBD2 might be the D (5 bases). V lost 3 bases and J lost 7, with 13 bases in between. The germline V gene has CDR1 KGHSH and CDR2 LQKENI. CDR3 length: 13 residues.

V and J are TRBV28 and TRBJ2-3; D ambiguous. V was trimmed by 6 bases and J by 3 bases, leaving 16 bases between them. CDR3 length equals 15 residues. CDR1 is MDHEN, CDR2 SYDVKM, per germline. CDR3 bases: TGTGCCAGCAGCTTTTTAAGTGGAGAGACAGATACGCAGTATTTT. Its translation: CASSFLSGETDTQYF.

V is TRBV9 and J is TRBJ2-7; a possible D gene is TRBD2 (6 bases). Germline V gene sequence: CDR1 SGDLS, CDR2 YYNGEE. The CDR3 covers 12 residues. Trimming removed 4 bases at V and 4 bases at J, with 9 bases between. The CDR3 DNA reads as TGTGCCAGCAGCCCTGGGGGGTACGAGCAGTACTTC. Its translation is CASSPGGYEQYF.

The CDR3 nucleotides read TGTGCCAGCAGCCAAGGACTAGCGGGAGGAGATACCGGGGAGCTGTTTTTT. It encodes CASSQGLAGGDTGELFF. The rearrangement joins TRBV3-1 (or the pseudogene TRBV3-2) to TRBJ2-2, with 13 nucleotides matching TRBD2. The V gene end was trimmed by 1 base and the J gene end by 5 bases; junction bases not matched to a gene: 4. The CDR3 is 17 amino acids. Germline values: CDR1 LGHDT, CDR2 YNNKEL (reference sequence).

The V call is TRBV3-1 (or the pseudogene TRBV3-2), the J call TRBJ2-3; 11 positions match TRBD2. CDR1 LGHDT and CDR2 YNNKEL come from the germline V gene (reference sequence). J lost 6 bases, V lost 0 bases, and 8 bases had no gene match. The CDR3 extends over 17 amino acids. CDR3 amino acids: CASSQDLAGGPWDTQYF. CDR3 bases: TGTGCCAGCAGCCAAGATCTAGCGGGAGGCCCGTGGGATACGCAGTATTTT.

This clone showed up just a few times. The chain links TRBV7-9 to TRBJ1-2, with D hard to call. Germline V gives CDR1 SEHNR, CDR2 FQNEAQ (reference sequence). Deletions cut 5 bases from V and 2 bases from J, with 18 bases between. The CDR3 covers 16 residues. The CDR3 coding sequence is TGTGCCAGCAGCCCCCGAGGACTTGAAGGGAACTATGGCTACACCTTC. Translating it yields CASSPRGLEGNYGYTF.

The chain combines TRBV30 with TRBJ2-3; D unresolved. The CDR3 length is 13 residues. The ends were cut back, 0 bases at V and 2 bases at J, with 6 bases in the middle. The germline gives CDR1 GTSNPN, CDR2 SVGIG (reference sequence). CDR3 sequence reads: CAWSVFYTDTQYF. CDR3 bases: TGTGCCTGGAGTGTTTTTTACACAGATACGCAGTATTTT.

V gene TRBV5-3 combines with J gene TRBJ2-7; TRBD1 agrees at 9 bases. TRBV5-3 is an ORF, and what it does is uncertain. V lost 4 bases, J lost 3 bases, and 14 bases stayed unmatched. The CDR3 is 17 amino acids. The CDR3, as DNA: TGTGCCAGAAGCCCATTGACCCGGGACAGGGAGAACTACGAGCAGTACTTC. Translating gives CARSPLTRDRENYEQYF.

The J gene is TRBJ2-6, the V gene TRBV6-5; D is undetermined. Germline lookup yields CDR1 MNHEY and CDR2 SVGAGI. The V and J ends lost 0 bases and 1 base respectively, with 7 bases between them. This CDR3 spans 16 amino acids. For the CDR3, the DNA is TGTGCCAGCAGTTACTCGAGTCAATCTGGGGCCAACGTCCTGACTTTC. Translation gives CASSYSSQSGANVLTF.

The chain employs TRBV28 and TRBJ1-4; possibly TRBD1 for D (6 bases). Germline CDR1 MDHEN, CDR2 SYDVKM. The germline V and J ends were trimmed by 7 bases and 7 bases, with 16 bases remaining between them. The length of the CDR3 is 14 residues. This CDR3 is CASNVGGAGEKLFF. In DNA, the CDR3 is TGTGCCAGCAATGTAGGGGGGGCGGGTGAAAAACTGTTTTTT. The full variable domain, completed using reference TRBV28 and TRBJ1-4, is DVKVTQSSRYLVKRTGEKVFLECVQDMDHENMFWYRQDPGLGLRLIYFSYDVKMKEKGDIPEGYSVSREKKERFSLILESASTNQTSMYLCASNVGGAGEKLFFGSGTQLSVL.

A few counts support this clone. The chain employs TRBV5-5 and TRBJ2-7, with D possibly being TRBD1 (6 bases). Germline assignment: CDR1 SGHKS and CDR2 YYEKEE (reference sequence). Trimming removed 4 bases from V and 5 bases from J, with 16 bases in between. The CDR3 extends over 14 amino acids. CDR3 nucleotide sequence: TGTGCCAGCAGCCACAGGGATGACGGTGACGAGCAGTACTTC. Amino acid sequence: CASSHRDDGDEQYF. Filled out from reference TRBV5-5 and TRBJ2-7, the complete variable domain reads DAGVTQSPTHLIKTRGQQVTLRCSPISGHKSVSWYQQVLGQGPQFIFQYYEKEERGRGNFPDRFSARQFPNYSSELNVNALLLGDSALYLCASSHRDDGDEQYFGPGTRLTVT.

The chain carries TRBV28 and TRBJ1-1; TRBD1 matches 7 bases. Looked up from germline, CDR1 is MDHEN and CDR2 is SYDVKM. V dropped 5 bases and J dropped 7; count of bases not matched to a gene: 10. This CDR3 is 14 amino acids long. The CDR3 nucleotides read TGTGCCAGCAGTAGTAGGGGGCGCTTCATTGAAGCTTTCTTT. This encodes CASSSRGRFIEAFF.

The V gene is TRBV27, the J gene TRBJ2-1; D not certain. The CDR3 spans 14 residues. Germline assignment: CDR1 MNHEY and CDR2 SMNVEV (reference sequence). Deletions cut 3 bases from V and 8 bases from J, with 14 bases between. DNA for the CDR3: TGTGCCAGCAGTTTGCTAGGAAGGCCACATGAGCAGTTCTTC. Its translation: CASSLLGRPHEQFF.

CDR3 amino acids: CASSYSVAPTNEQFF. The CDR3 region has the DNA TGTGCCAGCAGTTACTCGGTCGCCCCGACAAATGAGCAGTTCTTC. The gene calls are TRBV6-2 or TRBV6-3 and TRBJ2-1; D ambiguous. Germline assignment: CDR1 MNHEY and CDR2 SVGEGT. The CDR3 extends over 15 amino acids. Trimming took 0 bases from V and 7 from J, leaving 13 bases between them.

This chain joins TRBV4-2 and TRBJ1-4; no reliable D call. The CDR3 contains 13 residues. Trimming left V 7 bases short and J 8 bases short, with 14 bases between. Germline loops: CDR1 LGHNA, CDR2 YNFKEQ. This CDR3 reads CASNADDGEKLFF. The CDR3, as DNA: TGTGCCAGCAATGCCGATGACGGGGAAAAACTGTTTTTT.

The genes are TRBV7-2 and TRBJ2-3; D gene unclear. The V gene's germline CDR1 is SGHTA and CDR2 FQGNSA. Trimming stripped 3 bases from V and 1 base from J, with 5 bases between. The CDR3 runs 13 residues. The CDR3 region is CASSFARTDTQYF. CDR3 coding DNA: TGTGCCAGCAGCTTCGCGCGCACAGATACGCAGTATTTT.

The CDR3 is CASSVEDRPADGYTF. The CDR3 coding sequence is TGTGCCAGCAGCGTCGAGGACAGGCCTGCGGATGGCTACACCTTC. This chain links TRBV9 with TRBJ1-2; 7 positions match TRBD1. The CDR3 extends over 15 amino acids. In germline, CDR1 is SGDLS, CDR2 YYNGEE. V dropped 2 bases and J dropped 6; count of bases not matched to a gene: 10.